The text below deals with one TCR beta chain. The target antigen is unknown. This specimen comes from a study of T cell responses to AZD1222 COVID-19 vaccine. Findings and caveats of the study: Possibly, clonal diversity was underestimated; donors were largely white British and included more females. The study reported that nearly half of spike-specific TCRs target unmutated variant regions. The span of vaccine-associated CD4 TCRs extended across spike, with dominance at 160-218 and 743-854. Just a handful of AZD1222 recipients tested seropositive at baseline.

Per germline, CDR1 KGHSH and CDR2 LQKENI. Trimming left V 2 bases short and J 8 bases short, with 13 bases between. CDR3 size: 14 residues. The data were produced by immunoSEQ multiplex PCR, yet TCRdb's version contains in-frame clones alone and is incomplete. The table records 90,000 to 130,000 clones, more than 90% of them present only once. The sequenced sample was peripheral blood, obtained 28 days after the second AZD1222 dose. The rearrangement joins TRBV18 to TRBJ2-1; D remains ambiguous. This receptor was obtained from an adult who received the AZD1222 COVID-19 vaccine. CDR3 sequence reads: CASSPGWSLDEQFF. Here the CDR3 DNA reads TGTGCCAGCTCACCAGGTTGGAGCTTGGATGAGCAGTTCTTC.